The source of this T cell receptor (beta chain) is a study of CD8+ T cells in alopecia areata. Study overall: Each day, treated patients took oral tofacitinib twice, at 5 to 10 mg per dose. Study results and caveats: Higher clonality than in normal scalp was seen in lesional scalp, especially alopecia totalis/universalis.

About this clone itself: Its antigen remains unidentified.

As the sequencing template, cDNA was produced by extracting RNA and reverse transcribing it. Some clones are missing from TCRdb's copy, which holds only in-frame ones; the method was immunoSEQ multiplex PCR. Of some 190,000 clones listed, 60% are singletons. Indicated treatment: oral pan-JAK inhibitor, 5-10 mg twice daily. Here the sequenced sample was CD4+ T cells sorted from blood, taken at week 4, from a patient treated with tofacitinib. The TCR was taken from a human donor with alopecia areata.

The CDR3, as DNA: TGTGCCAGTACCCCGGGGACAGCGAACACCGGGGAGCTGTTTTTT. It encodes CASTPGTANTGELFF. The gene calls are TRBV19 and TRBJ2-2; TRBD1 matches 7 bases. Trimming removed 7 bases from V and 0 bases from J; junction bases left unmatched: 5. Germline V CDR1 and CDR2: LNHDA, SQIVND (reference sequence). This CDR3 comprises 15 residues.